This TCR beta chain is from a study of response to subunit inactivated influenza vaccine. CDR1 is MNHEY, CDR2 SMNVEV, per germline (reference sequence). V dropped 7 bases and J dropped 2; count of bases not matched to a gene: 7. CDR3 length equals 15 residues. This clonotype was seen a few times. TCRdb passed the RT-PCR reads through MiXCR, listing each CDR3 protein once. The top ten hold 5.5% to 7% of the sample, which has 550,000 to 800,000 distinct CDR3 sequences, around 14% seen once. The sample was PBMCs from blood, taken around 15 days before vaccination. This chain connects TRBV27 to TRBJ2-2; 7 positions agree with TRBD1. This clonotype was sampled from a man in his forties or fifties who received an inactivated influenza vaccine. In DNA, the CDR3 is TGTGCCAGCACCCGGGCAGGGGGTAACACCGGGGAGCTGTTTTTT. This translates into CASTRAGGNTGELFF.